The rows below give T cell receptor beta chains drawn from one sample of a study of blood T cell repertoires in COVID-19. Only in-frame clones appear in the TCRdb table, and some are missing; sequencing was by immunoSEQ multiplex PCR. This table has some 80,000 clones, about nine tenths appearing once. Sequencing input: peripheral blood. The receptors shown here come from an elderly woman with acute or convalescent COVID-19. CDR3s include the opening cysteine and the closing phenylalanine or tryptophan. D genes are given only for firm matches. Only some rows state a clone size, as once, few, many or a class for expanded clones.

abundance | j_gene | d_gene | v_gene | CDR3nt | CDR3aa
once | TRBJ2-6 | - | TRBV7-9 | TGTGCCAGCAGCTTCGACAGCGCCAACGTCCTGACTTTC | CASSFDSANVLTF
once | TRBJ2-3 | - | TRBV5-1 | TGCGCCAGCAGCTTGTGGACAGGCACAGATACGCAGTATTTT | CASSLWTGTDTQYF
- | TRBJ2-3 | - | TRBV4-2 | TGTGCCAGCAGCCAAGATGGGGCCAGCACAGATACGCAGTATTTT | CASSQDGASTDTQYF
- | TRBJ2-7 | - | TRBV21-1 | TGTGCCAGCAGCCCCGGGACTAGCGGGAGTTGCCACTACGAGCAGTACTTC | CASSPGTSGSCHYEQYF
once | TRBJ1-6 | - | TRBV5-6 | TGTGCCAGCAGCCAAACCGGCAGGGAAGTGGGGTCACCCCTCCACTTT | CASSQTGREVGSPLHF
- | TRBJ2-5 | TRBD2 | TRBV9 | TGTGCCAGCAGCGTTGCGGCGGGGGGGCTAGAGACCCAGTACTTC | CASSVAAGGLETQYF
- | TRBJ1-2 | - | TRBV4-2 | TGTGCCAGCAGCCAAGATTTCGGAGACTATGGCTACACCTTC | CASSQDFGDYGYTF
few | TRBJ1-2 | - | TRBV3-1/TRBV3-2 | TGTGCCAGCAGCCTGACATCAAACTATGGCTACACCTTC | CASSLTSNYGYTF
- | TRBJ1-2 | TRBD1 | TRBV5-4 | TGTGCCAGCAGCTTGGGGACAGGGGGAGCCGGGAACTATGGCTACACCTTC | CASSLGTGGAGNYGYTF
- | TRBJ1-5 | - | TRBV20-1 | TGCAGTGCGGGGGAGGGACAGCCCCAGCATTTT | CSAGEGQPQHF
few | TRBJ2-7 | - | TRBV2 | TGTGCCAGCAGTGGGACATCCTACGAGCAGTACTTC | CASSGTSYEQYF
- | TRBJ1-4 | TRBD1 | TRBV5-4 | TGTGCCAGCAGCGGGGGACAGACGCTTAGCACGGAAAAACTGTTTTTT | CASSGGQTLSTEKLFF
- | TRBJ1-2 | - | TRBV19 | TGTGCCAGTAGTTCTCCCTCCGGGATCTTTAACTATGGCTACACCTTC | CASSSPSGIFNYGYTF
once | TRBJ2-1 | TRBD2 | TRBV4-1 | TGCGCCAGCAGCCGCCCAGCGGGAGTTGGCTACAATGAGCAGTTCTTC | CASSRPAGVGYNEQFF
once | TRBJ1-1 | TRBD1 | TRBV5-1 | TGCGCCAGCAGCTTCACTCAGGGGGCCTTGAACACTGAAGCTTTCTTT | CASSFTQGALNTEAFF
- | TRBJ1-2 | TRBD1 | TRBV6-2/TRBV6-3 | TGTGCCAGCAGTTCAGACAGGGGGCGCGTCTATGGCTACACCTTC | CASSSDRGRVYGYTF
- | TRBJ1-2 | - | TRBV27 | TGTGCCAGCAGCCCGACGGGGTGGGGATATGGCTACACCTTC | CASSPTGWGYGYTF
- | TRBJ2-7 | - | TRBV6-2/TRBV6-3 | TGTGCCAGCAGTTCAGGGCCATCCTACGAGCAGTACTTC | CASSSGPSYEQYF
- | TRBJ1-5 | - | TRBV28 | TGTGCCAGCAGTTCTCCGGGATCCGGGCCCCAGCATTTT | CASSSPGSGPQHF
- | TRBJ2-3 | - | TRBV19 | TGTGCCAGTAGTACTGGACAGGGAGGGGGGTTCACAGATACGCAGTATTTT | CASSTGQGGGFTDTQYF
- | TRBJ2-1 | - | TRBV2 | TGTGCCAGCAGGGAGCGGTTCTCCTACAATGAGCAGTTCTTC | CASRERFSYNEQFF
once | TRBJ2-3 | TRBD1 | TRBV7-6 | TGTGCCAGCAGCTTATTCGCGGACAGGGCATACACAGATACGCAGTATTTT | CASSLFADRAYTDTQYF
- | TRBJ2-1 | TRBD2 | TRBV7-7 | TGTGCCAGCAGCTTAGCCGGTAGCGGGGGGGCCAATGAGCAGTTCTTC | CASSLAGSGGANEQFF
- | TRBJ2-1 | - | TRBV19 | TGTGCCAGTAGTATCAATTCGGGAGCGGGCATATCCTACAATGAGCAGTTCTTC | CASSINSGAGISYNEQFF
- | TRBJ1-5 | - | TRBV16 | TGTGCCAGCAGCCAGAACGGGTATCAGCCCCAGCATTTT | CASSQNGYQPQHF
- | TRBJ2-3 | TRBD2 | TRBV6-6 | TGTGCCAGCAGCGACCCCCTCGCGGGGGGGCTAGATACGCAGTATTTT | CASSDPLAGGLDTQYF
few | TRBJ1-2 | - | TRBV6-5 | TGTGCCAGCGCTGACGGGGGAGTAGGCTATGGCTACACCTTC | CASADGGVGYGYTF
- | TRBJ1-1 | TRBD1 | TRBV27 | TGTGCCAGCAGTCCAGACAGGGCGGCTGAAGCTTTCTTT | CASSPDRAAEAFF
- | TRBJ1-6 | TRBD1 | TRBV5-1 | TGCGCCAGCAGCCCGGACAGGGTACGATCACCCCTCCACTTT | CASSPDRVRSPLHF
- | TRBJ2-1 | TRBD2 | TRBV24-1 | TGTGCCACCGCGGAACTAGCGGGAGATGAGCAGTTCTTC | CATAELAGDEQFF
once | TRBJ2-3 | TRBD1 | TRBV4-3 | TGCGCCAGCAGCCAAGGACAGGGGAATTTTGCAGATACGCAGTATTTT | CASSQGQGNFADTQYF
- | TRBJ2-7 | - | TRBV15 | TGTGCCACCAGGGCACAACAGGGAGTATCCTACGAGCAGTACTTC | CATRAQQGVSYEQYF
once | TRBJ1-3 | TRBD1 | TRBV27 | TGTGCCAGCAGCGACAGGTTGCCCAGGGGGCCCGGAAACACCATATATTTT | CASSDRLPRGPGNTIYF
- | TRBJ2-2 | TRBD2 | TRBV19 | TGTGCCACTCTCCTAAGGGCTAGCGGCAACACCGGGGAGCTGTTTTTT | CATLLRASGNTGELFF
- | TRBJ2-1 | TRBD2 | TRBV2 | TGTGCCAGCTACAGGACTAGCGGGACCAATGAGCAGTTCTTC | CASYRTSGTNEQFF
- | TRBJ1-1 | - | TRBV10-3 | TGTGCCATCAGGGACAGACCGAACACTGAAGCTTTCTTT | CAIRDRPNTEAFF
- | TRBJ1-1 | - | TRBV11-1 | TGTGCCAGCAGCTTAGAGGGGGTAAGGAACACTGAAGCTTTCTTT | CASSLEGVRNTEAFF
- | TRBJ2-1 | - | TRBV5-8 | TGTGCCAGCAGCAGAACCGGGAAGGCTTACGAGCAGTTCTTC | CASSRTGKAYEQFF
- | TRBJ2-3 | TRBD2 | TRBV5-1 | TGCGCCAGCAGCCTCGGACTAGCGGCTAGCACAGATACGCAGTATTTT | CASSLGLAASTDTQYF
- | TRBJ1-5 | - | TRBV19 | TGTGCCAGTAGTCCAGACAGTGGCCTCAATCAGCCCCAGCATTTT | CASSPDSGLNQPQHF
- | TRBJ1-5 | - | TRBV19 | TGTGCCAGTAGCCGACAGACAGATCAGCCCCAGCATTTT | CASSRQTDQPQHF
- | TRBJ1-1 | TRBD1 | TRBV2 | TGTGCCAGCAGCACAGGACAGGGGGCGACTGAAGCTTTCTTT | CASSTGQGATEAFF
- | TRBJ2-1 | TRBD2 | TRBV6-1 | TGTGCCAGCAGTGCACCGGGACTAGCGGGCTGGCTCTACAATGAGCAGTTCTTC | CASSAPGLAGWLYNEQFF
- | TRBJ2-2 | - | TRBV12-3/TRBV12-4 | TGTGCCAGCAGCTACAGTTCCACCGGGGAGCTGTTTTTT | CASSYSSTGELFF
- | TRBJ1-6 | - | TRBV4-2 | TGTGCCAGCAGCCAAGATCCGACAGCCCTTGGGTCACCCCTCCACTTT | CASSQDPTALGSPLHF
- | TRBJ2-5 | TRBD1 | TRBV6-5 | TGTGCCAGCAGTCGAACGGACAGGGGAGAAGAGACCCAGTACTTC | CASSRTDRGEETQYF
- | TRBJ1-1 | - | TRBV19 | TGTGCCAGTAGTATAGAGAACAGCAAAGCTTTCTTT | CASSIENSKAFF
- | TRBJ2-3 | TRBD2 | TRBV5-1 | TGCGCCAGCAGCTTGCCTAGCGGGGGGAAAAGCACAGATACGCAGTATTTT | CASSLPSGGKSTDTQYF